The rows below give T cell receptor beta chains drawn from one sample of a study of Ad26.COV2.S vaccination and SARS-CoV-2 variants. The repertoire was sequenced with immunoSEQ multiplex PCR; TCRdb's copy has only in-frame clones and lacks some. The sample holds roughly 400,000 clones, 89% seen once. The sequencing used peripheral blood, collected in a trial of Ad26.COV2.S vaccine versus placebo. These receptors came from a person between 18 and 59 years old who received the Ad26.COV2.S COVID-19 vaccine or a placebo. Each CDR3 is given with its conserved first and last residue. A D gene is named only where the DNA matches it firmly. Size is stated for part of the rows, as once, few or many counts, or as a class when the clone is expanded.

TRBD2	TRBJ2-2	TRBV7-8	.	CASSPGLAGGTGELFF	TGTGCCAGCAGTCCTGGACTAGCGGGAGGGACCGGGGAGCTGTTTTTT
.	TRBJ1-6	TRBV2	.	CASLSRSYNSPLHF	TGTGCCAGTCTCTCCCGCTCCTATAATTCACCCCTCCACTTT
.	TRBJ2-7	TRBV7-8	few	CASSPEWIERFEQYF	TGTGCCAGCAGCCCGGAGTGGATTGAACGTTTCGAGCAGTACTTC
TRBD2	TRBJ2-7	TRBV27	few	CASSSTTSGRRYEQYF	TGTGCCAGCAGTTCCACGACTAGCGGGAGAAGGTACGAGCAGTACTTC
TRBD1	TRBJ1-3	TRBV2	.	CASRAGTGAGNTIYF	TGTGCCAGCCGGGCGGGGACAGGGGCTGGAAACACCATATATTTT
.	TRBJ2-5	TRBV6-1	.	CASSEKRETQYF	TGTGCCAGCAGTGAAAAAAGAGAGACCCAGTACTTC
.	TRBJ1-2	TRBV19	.	CASSIGAGGYTF	TGTGCCAGTAGTATTGGGGCCGGCGGCTACACCTTC
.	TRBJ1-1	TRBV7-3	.	CASSPDAGRTEAFF	TGTGCCAGCAGTCCTGATGCAGGGCGCACTGAAGCTTTCTTT
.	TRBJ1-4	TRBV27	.	CASSRTAWNEKLFF	TGTGCCAGCAGCCGGACAGCATGGAATGAAAAACTGTTTTTT
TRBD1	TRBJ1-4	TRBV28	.	CASSLGGTGGEKLFF	TGTGCCAGCAGTTTGGGCGGGACAGGGGGTGAAAAACTGTTTTTT
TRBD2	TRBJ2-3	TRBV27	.	CASSLGRTSGSKTDTQYF	TGTGCCAGCAGTTTAGGGCGGACTAGCGGGAGTAAAACAGATACGCAGTATTTT
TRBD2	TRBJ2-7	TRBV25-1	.	CASGTSGRGYEQYF	TGTGCCAGCGGGACTAGCGGGAGGGGCTACGAGCAGTACTTC
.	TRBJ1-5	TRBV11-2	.	CASSFGRNQPQHF	TGTGCCAGCAGCTTCGGCCGGAATCAGCCCCAGCATTTT
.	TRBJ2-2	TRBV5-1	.	CASSATVTSNTGELFF	TGCGCCAGCAGCGCGACAGTTACTTCGAACACCGGGGAGCTGTTTTTT
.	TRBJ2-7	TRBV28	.	CASSHLSLKTSEYHEQYF	TGTGCCAGCAGTCACCTTTCCCTAAAAACCAGTGAATACCACGAGCAGTACTTC
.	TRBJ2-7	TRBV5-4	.	CATAKVGPPYEQYF	TGTGCCACCGCTAAGGTTGGTCCCCCCTACGAGCAGTACTTC
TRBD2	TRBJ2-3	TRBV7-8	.	CASSRRTKSGTSTDTQYF	TGTGCCAGCAGCCGCCGAACAAAAAGCGGGACTAGCACAGATACGCAGTATTTT
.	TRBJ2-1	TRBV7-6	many	CASSLEMGLAEQFF	TGTGCCAGCAGCTTAGAAATGGGGCTAGCAGAGCAGTTCTTC
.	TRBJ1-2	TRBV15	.	CATSLLGDSNYGYTF	TGTGCCACCAGCCTCTTAGGAGACTCTAACTATGGCTACACCTTC
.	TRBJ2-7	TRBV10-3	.	CAISESTRSYEQYF	TGTGCCATCAGTGAGTCGACTAGATCCTACGAGCAGTACTTC
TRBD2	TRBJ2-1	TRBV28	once	CASIGTSGYNEQFF	TGTGCCAGCATCGGGACTAGCGGATACAATGAGCAGTTCTTC
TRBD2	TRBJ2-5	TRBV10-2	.	CASSETWTSGKETQYF	TGCGCCAGCAGTGAGACCTGGACTAGCGGGAAGGAGACCCAGTACTTC
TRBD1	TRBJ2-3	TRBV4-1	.	CASSQDRDTDTQYF	TGCGCCAGCAGCCAGGACAGGGACACAGATACGCAGTATTTT
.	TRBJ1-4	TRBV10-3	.	CAISEENEKLFF	TGTGCCATCAGTGAAGAAAATGAAAAACTGTTTTTT
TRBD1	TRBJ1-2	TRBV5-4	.	CASRYDVAGGGYTF	TGTGCCAGCAGATACGACGTGGCAGGGGGAGGCTACACCTTC
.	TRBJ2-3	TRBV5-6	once	CASSGGRDGYDTQYF	TGTGCCAGCAGCGGGGGGCGGGATGGTTACGATACGCAGTATTTT
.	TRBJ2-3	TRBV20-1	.	CSASGHPPLTDTQYF	TGCAGTGCTAGTGGGCACCCACCTCTCACAGATACGCAGTATTTT
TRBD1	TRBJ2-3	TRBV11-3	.	CASSLGQGAADTQYF	TGTGCCAGCAGCTTAGGTCAGGGGGCAGCAGATACGCAGTATTTT
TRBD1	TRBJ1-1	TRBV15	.	CATSRSGTGATEAFF	TGTGCCACCAGCAGATCCGGGACAGGGGCCACTGAAGCTTTCTTT
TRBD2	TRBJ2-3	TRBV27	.	CASSLRSGRADTQYF	TGTGCCAGCAGTTTAAGGAGCGGGAGGGCAGATACGCAGTATTTT
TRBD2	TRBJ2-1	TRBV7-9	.	CASSSGTLFHNEQFF	TGTGCCAGCAGCAGCGGGACCCTTTTTCACAATGAGCAGTTCTTC
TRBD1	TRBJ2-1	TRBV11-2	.	CASSLFPDREKFF	TGTGCCAGCAGCTTATTCCCGGACAGGGAGAAGTTCTTC
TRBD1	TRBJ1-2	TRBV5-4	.	CASSGTGQGYGYTF	TGTGCCAGCAGCGGAACGGGACAGGGCTATGGCTACACCTTC
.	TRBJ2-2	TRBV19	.	CASSREYNTGELFF	TGTGCCAGTAGTAGAGAATACAACACCGGGGAGCTGTTTTTT
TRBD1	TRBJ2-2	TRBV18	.	CASSTTGVGTGELFF	TGTGCCAGCTCAACGACAGGGGTCGGCACCGGGGAGCTGTTTTTT
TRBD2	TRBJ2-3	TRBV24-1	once	CATSAPGLAGDTDTQYF	TGTGCCACCAGTGCCCCGGGACTAGCGGGAGACACAGATACGCAGTATTTT
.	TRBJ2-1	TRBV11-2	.	CASSLTGARGEQFF	TGTGCCAGCAGCTTAACGGGAGCCCGGGGGGAGCAGTTCTTC
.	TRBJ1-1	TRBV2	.	CASCYLSPNTEAFF	TGTGCCAGCTGTTATCTGAGCCCGAACACTGAAGCTTTCTTT
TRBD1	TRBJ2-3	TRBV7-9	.	CASSLGDRGVGDTQYF	TGTGCCAGCAGCTTAGGTGACAGGGGGGTTGGAGATACGCAGTATTTT
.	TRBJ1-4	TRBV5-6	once	CASSVLTGGKGEKLFF	TGTGCCAGCAGCGTCCTCACCGGGGGCAAAGGCGAAAAACTGTTTTTT
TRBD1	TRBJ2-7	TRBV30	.	CAWRSFPGQGAGYEQYF	TGTGCCTGGAGAAGTTTTCCGGGACAGGGGGCGGGGTACGAGCAGTACTTC